The rows below give T cell receptor beta chains drawn from one sample of a study of T cell responses to AZD1222 COVID-19 vaccine. This table comes from immunoSEQ multiplex PCR, and its TCRdb copy is limited to in-frame clones, with some not included. The data contain around 150,000 clones, about nine tenths of them singletons. Sequenced material: peripheral blood, taken on day 0 of AZD1222 vaccination. Receptor source: an adult in good health. The conserved cysteine and the conserved F or W are not part of the CDR3 here. The D gene is left open where the match is weak.

V gene,D gene,CDR3 protein
TRBV7-9,NA,ASSFLFPGTEAF
TRBV6-6,NA,ASSYEGGRNQPQH
TRBV19,NA,ASSIRGRADLYNEQF
TRBV3-1/TRBV3-2,NA,ASSQELPYEQY
TRBV9,NA,ASSAGIVYNEQF
TRBV3-1/TRBV3-2,TRBD1,ASSHGGQEFYGYT
TRBV6-2/TRBV6-3,NA,ASSYSMYGGYGYT
TRBV4-1,TRBD1,ASSPSGQGAANEKLF
TRBV4-2,NA,ASSLPGTGNSPLH
TRBV5-4,NA,ASRMGPSEEELF
TRBV24-1,TRBD1,APVPADREAYPYNSPLH
TRBV30,NA,AWSIGGAGNEQF
TRBV5-4,TRBD1,ASTTPGGNTEAF
TRBV5-1,NA,ASSLAQNYGYT
TRBV3-1/TRBV3-2,NA,ASSQDSPLH
TRBV18,TRBD1,ASSHRDRNTEAF
TRBV30,NA,AWSPYQETQY
TRBV7-3,TRBD2,ASSGLAGGRPGELF